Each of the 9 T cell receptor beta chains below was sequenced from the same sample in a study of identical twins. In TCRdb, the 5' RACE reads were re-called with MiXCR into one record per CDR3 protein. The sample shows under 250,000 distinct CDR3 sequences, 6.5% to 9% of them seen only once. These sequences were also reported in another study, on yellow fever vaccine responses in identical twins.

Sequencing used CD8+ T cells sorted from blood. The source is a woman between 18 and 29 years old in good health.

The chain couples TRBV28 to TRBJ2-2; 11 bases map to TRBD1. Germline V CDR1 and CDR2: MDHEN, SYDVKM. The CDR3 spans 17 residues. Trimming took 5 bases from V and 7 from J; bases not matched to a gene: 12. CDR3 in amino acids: CASSPADRGRSVGELFF. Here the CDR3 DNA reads TGTGCCAGCAGTCCCGCGGACAGGGGGCGATCGGTCGGGGAGCTGTTTTTT.

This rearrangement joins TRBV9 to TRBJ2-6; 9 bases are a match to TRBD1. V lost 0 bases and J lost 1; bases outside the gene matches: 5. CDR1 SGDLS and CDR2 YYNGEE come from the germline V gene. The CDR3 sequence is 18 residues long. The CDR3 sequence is CASSVARDRASGANVLTF. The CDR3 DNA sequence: TGTGCCAGCAGCGTAGCCCGGGACAGGGCTTCTGGGGCCAACGTCCTGACTTTC. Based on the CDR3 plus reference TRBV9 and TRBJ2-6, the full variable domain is DSGVTQTPKHLITATGQRVTLRCSPRSGDLSVYWYQQSLDQGLQFLIQYYNGEERAKGNILERFSAQQFPDLHSELNLSSLELGDSALYFCASSVARDRASGANVLTFGAGSRLTVL.

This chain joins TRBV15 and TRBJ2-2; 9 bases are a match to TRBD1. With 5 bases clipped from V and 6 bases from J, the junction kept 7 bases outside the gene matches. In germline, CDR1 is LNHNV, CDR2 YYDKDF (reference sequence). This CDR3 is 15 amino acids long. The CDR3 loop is CATSVGTGLPGELFF. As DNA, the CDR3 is TGTGCCACCAGCGTTGGGACAGGGTTGCCCGGGGAGCTGTTTTTT.

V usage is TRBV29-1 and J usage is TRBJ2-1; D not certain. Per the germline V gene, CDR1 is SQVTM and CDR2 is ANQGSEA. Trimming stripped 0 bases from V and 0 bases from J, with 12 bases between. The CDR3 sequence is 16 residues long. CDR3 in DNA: TGCAGCGTTGAAGATATAGGCGGTAGCTCCTACAATGAGCAGTTCTTC. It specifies CSVEDIGGSSYNEQFF.

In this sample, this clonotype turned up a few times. CDR3 in amino acids: CASSGSRGPYNEQFF. The CDR3 DNA is TGTGCCAGCAGTGGATCAAGAGGTCCTTACAATGAGCAGTTCTTC. J is TRBJ2-1 and V is TRBV7-8; the D is unclear. The CDR3 sequence is 15 residues long. The V end was cut by 6 bases, the J end by 4 bases, with 16 bases between. Germline CDR1 is SGHVS and CDR2 is FQNEAQ.

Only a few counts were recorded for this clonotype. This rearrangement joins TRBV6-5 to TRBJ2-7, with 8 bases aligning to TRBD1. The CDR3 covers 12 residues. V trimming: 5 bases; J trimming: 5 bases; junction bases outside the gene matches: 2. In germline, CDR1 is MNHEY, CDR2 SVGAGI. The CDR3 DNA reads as TGTGCCAGCAGTCAGGGGGCCCACGAGCAGTACTTC. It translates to CASSQGAHEQYF.

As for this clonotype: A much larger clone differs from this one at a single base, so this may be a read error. CDR3 residues: CASRPGPGGDLSGANALTF. As DNA, the CDR3 is TGTGCCAGCAGGCCGGGACCGGGAGGGGATCTCTCTGGGGCCAACGCCCTGACTTTC. This chain connects TRBV12-3 or TRBV12-4 to TRBJ2-6, with TRBD2 matching 8 bases. The CDR3 sequence is 19 residues long.

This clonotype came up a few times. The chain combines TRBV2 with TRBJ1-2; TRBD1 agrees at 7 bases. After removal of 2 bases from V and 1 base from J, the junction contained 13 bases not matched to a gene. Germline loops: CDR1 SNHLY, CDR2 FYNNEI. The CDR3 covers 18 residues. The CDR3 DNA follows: TGTGCCAGCAGTGAAAAATTTTCGGGGACAGCCCATAACTATGGCTACACCTTC. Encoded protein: CASSEKFSGTAHNYGYTF.

The CDR3 nucleotides are TGTGCCAGCAGTTTAGAGGGGCCCCTCAATGAGCAGTTCTTC. Translating it yields CASSLEGPLNEQFF. The chain couples TRBV27 to TRBJ2-1; either TRBD1 or TRBD2 may fit D (5 bases each). Germline CDR1 MNHEY, CDR2 SMNVEV (reference sequence). Between the trimmed V and J ends, which lost 2 bases and 6 bases, there was a span of 11 bases. This CDR3 has 14 amino acids.